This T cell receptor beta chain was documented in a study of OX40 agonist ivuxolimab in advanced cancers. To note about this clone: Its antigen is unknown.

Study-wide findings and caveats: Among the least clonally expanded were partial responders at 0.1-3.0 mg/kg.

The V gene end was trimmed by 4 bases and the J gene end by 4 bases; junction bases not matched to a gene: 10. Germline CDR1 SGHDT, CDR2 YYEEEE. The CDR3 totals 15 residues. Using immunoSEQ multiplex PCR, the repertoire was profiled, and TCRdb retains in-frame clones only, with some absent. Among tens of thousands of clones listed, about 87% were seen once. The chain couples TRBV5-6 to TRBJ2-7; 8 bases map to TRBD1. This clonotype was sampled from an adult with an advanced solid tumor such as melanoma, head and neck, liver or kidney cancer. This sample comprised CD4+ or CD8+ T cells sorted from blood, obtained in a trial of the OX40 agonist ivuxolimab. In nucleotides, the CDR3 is TGTGCCAGCAGCCAGACAGGGGTGGGAGAGTACGAGCAGTACTTC. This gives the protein CASSQTGVGEYEQYF.